This T cell receptor (beta chain) was sequenced in a study of cytomegalovirus exposure and HLA in healthy donors. Study results and limitations: A later analysis showed HLA-associated TCR beta chains outstripping equally common others in clonal expansion.

The primer mix had 60 Vbeta and 13 Jbeta primers. The protocol was immunoSEQ multiplex PCR, while the TCRdb copy is restricted to in-frame clones and leaves out a portion. The table has 90,000 to 150,000 clones, over 75% seen once; the top ten hold under 6.5%. To note about this clone: Its antigen is not identified.

The V gene's germline CDR1 is SGDLS and CDR2 YYNGEE. Trimming shortened V by 0 bases and J by 6 bases, and 10 bases separated the two germline ends. The CDR3 sequence is 14 residues long. The TCR was taken from a man younger than 35 in good health and CMV-seropositive. V and J are TRBV9 and TRBJ1-5; D is uncertain. Input material: PBMCs. The DNA of the CDR3 is TGTGCCAGCAGCGTAGATACTATGGGTCAGCCCCAGCATTTT. This gives the protein CASSVDTMGQPQHF.